This TCR beta chain was retrieved from a study of beta chain features in type 1 diabetes (dated by TCRdb to between 2018 and 2020). Turning to the overall study: Patients and healthy donors did not differ in mean age, gender distribution, total cell number or subset yield. A total of roughly 98,000,000 sorted cells were examined across all samples, and RNA yield correlated strongly with the number of cells per subset. In the study, recently diagnosed type 1 diabetes patients and matched healthy donors were compared on the TCRB repertoires of their sorted circulating CD4+ T cell subsets. Regulatory and stem cell-like memory subsets were isolated from only 8 patients and about 8 healthy donors, whereas naive and central memory subsets came from all 30 or so donors.

Results and caveats for the whole study, not just this receptor: Shorter templates might be favored by PCR, yet because patient and control samples were amplified and corrected together, any such skew would affect both groups equally. Sequencing cDNA rather than genomic DNA could over-represent highly expressing activated cells, although activation and CD3 levels did not differ between groups. A moderate but significant shortening of TCRB CDR3 length was observed in type 1 diabetes patients in all four CD4+ subsets. HLA sub-analyses involved small numbers of individuals, so any influence of HLA type on TCRB rearrangement remained unresolved. Naive, central memory and regulatory TCRB repertoires appeared to be more alike among patients than among healthy donors. Fewer insertions and more nucleotide deletions at VDJ recombination sites were observed in patients with type 1 diabetes, implying thymic rearrangement abnormalities.

Each donor gave one peripheral blood draw, averaging approximately 0.12 L, which was collected into heparinised tubes. A BD FACSAria II was used to sort naive, central memory, regulatory and stem cell-like memory CD4+ T cells with a panel that included CD45RO, CCR7, CD25, CD127, CD95 and CD27. Purity was above 95% for every sorted population. PBMCs were isolated immediately by Lymphoprep density gradient centrifugation and stained directly without culture. Samples were stained and sorted in pairs, with one healthy donor and one patient per experiment, so that batch effects were minimized. CDR1 and CDR2 (SQVTM, ANQGSEA) derive from the germline V gene. Trimming removed 4 bases from V and 1 base from J; the gene matches leave 6 bases unexplained. The cysteine opens and the phenylalanine closes a CDR3 of 14 amino acids. This entry keeps only the CDR3 DNA: 42 bases, framed from base 1. As regards this clone: This clone's antigen is unknown. No quality values exist for individual bases; no much larger clone is one base distant.

The entire amount of isolated RNA was reverse transcribed using the High Capacity cDNA Reverse Transcription Kit, so the sequenced TCRB transcripts were expressed ones. Naive, central memory and regulatory T cell samples underwent deep immunoSEQ sequencing, averaging around 3.6 million total reads per sample. Sorted cells were lysed in RLT buffer and RNA was extracted with DNase-treated RNeasy Micro or Mini kits, depending on cell number. Each cell subset was processed on its own to prevent cross-contamination, while patient and healthy donor samples were processed together. TCRB sequences were amplified from cDNA with the immunoSEQ multiplex PCR, producing 87-bp fragments spanning the CDR3 region. Sequencing of the amplicons was performed on the Illumina HiSeq platform. In the authors' own workflow: PCR bias was computationally corrected using synthetic template baselines, reads within Hamming distance 2 were collapsed, and singletons that could not be merged were discarded. Reads were aligned to IMGT to assign V, D and J genes, CDR3 length, and insertions or deletions at six rearrangement sites. Within each subset, clonotype counts were normalized to sorted cell number, after which true diversity and Gini coefficients were computed with the tcR R package. Repertoire sharing was quantified using the overlap coefficient calculated on TCRB nucleotide sequences. Out-of-frame TCRB sequences from naive cells were analyzed to stand in for the pre-selection repertoire. TCRdb limited this immuneACCESS table to in-frame rearrangements with V and J called. A share of clones is missing; checked studies link under half to unresolved V genes, and the rest is unexplained. Clone size and the V and J calls come from that table; the DNA yielded D and trimming. The sample table records about 710,000 clones; 11% to 15% of these occur just once. Together, the top ten hold 0.035% to 0.045% of the sample.

Sequenced sample: naive CD4+ T cells from blood. The label giving this sample's cell subset or site can be read as: true naive CD4+ T cells. This clonotype was sampled from a man between 18 and 29 years old with type 1 diabetes. In this chain, TRBV29-1 is recombined with TRBJ2-7; TRBD2 lines up with 8 middle nucleotides. Here the CDR3 is given as CSVGGGGNSYEQYF. The nucleotide sequence is given as TGCAGCGTTGGAGGCGGGGGGAATTCCTACGAGCAGTACTTC.